What follows are 9 T cell receptor beta chains derived from one specimen sequenced in a study of blood T cell repertoires in COVID-19. Sequencing used immunoSEQ multiplex PCR; TCRdb keeps in-frame clones, though not all of them. The repertoire holds a few hundred thousand clones, about 88% seen once, with 7% to 7.5% in the top ten. Sequences were obtained from peripheral blood. These receptors were obtained from a woman aged 55-70 years with COVID-19, enrolled during active disease.

J is TRBJ1-1 and V is TRBV4-2; TRBD1 matches at 8 bases. There are 16 residues in the CDR3. The J segment lost 4 bases and the V segment lost 3 bases, leaving 10 bases of the junction unmatched. The germline V gene has CDR1 LGHNA and CDR2 YNFKEQ. CDR3 in amino acids: CASSQTGDKLATEAFF. DNA for the CDR3: TGTGCCAGCAGCCAGACAGGGGATAAACTAGCCACTGAAGCTTTCTTT.

CDR3 DNA: TGTGCCAGCAGTCAAGTGAGTGGTACAGATACGCAGTATTTT. Translation gives CASSQVSGTDTQYF. The chain links TRBV28 to TRBJ2-3; D gene unclear. V lost 5 bases, J lost 3 bases, and 12 bases lay in between. The germline CDR1 and CDR2 sequences are MDHEN and SYDVKM. The CDR3 sequence is 14 residues long.

The chain is built from TRBV4-1 and TRBJ2-2; D is ambiguous. V gave up 9 bases and J gave up 6 bases, with 11 bases separating them. The CDR3 spans 12 residues. The V gene's germline CDR1 is MGHRA and CDR2 YSYEKL. The CDR3 protein is CASLRAAGELFF. CDR3 in DNA: TGCGCCAGTTTACGCGCCGCCGGGGAGCTGTTTTTT.

The chain employs TRBV11-3 and TRBJ2-3; D is possibly TRBD1 (5 bases). Trimming took 5 bases from V and 4 from J, leaving 13 bases between them. Germline-derived CDR1 and CDR2 are SGHNT and YENEEA. The CDR3 has 14 amino acids. The CDR3 here is CASSPVSGPDTQYF. DNA of the CDR3: TGTGCCAGCAGCCCAGTTTCAGGGCCAGATACGCAGTATTTT.

This chain uses TRBV6-5 with TRBJ1-2; TRBD1 matches 10 bases. Germline assignment: CDR1 MNHEY and CDR2 SVGAGI. The CDR3 covers 15 residues. After removal of 5 bases from V and 6 bases from J, the junction contained 9 bases not matched to a gene. CDR3 coding DNA: TGTGCCAGCAGTAGAACCGGGACAGGGGTTGATGGCTACACCTTC. Residues: CASSRTGTGVDGYTF.

This chain joins TRBV7-2 and TRBJ2-7; no definite D call. In germline, CDR1 is SGHTA, CDR2 FQGNSA. The CDR3 runs 14 residues. Deletions cut 0 bases from V and 3 bases from J, with 9 bases between. CDR3 amino acids: CASSLASGYYEQYF. CDR3 sequence (DNA): TGTGCCAGCAGCTTAGCGTCAGGCTACTACGAGCAGTACTTC.

The chain uses TRBV14 and TRBJ2-2; TRBD2 agrees at 10 bases. CDR3 length equals 16 residues. V was clipped by 1 base and J by 1 base; unmatched bases: 0. Germline lookup yields CDR1 SGHDN and CDR2 FVKESK. CDR3 in amino acids: CASSQASGGNTGELFF. The CDR3 DNA is TGTGCCAGCAGCCAAGCTAGCGGGGGGAACACCGGGGAGCTGTTTTTT.

V and J are TRBV7-2 and TRBJ2-3; D may be TRBD2 (6 bases). The CDR3 length is 14 residues. The V gene's germline CDR1 is SGHTA and CDR2 FQGNSA. The V gene lost 5 bases and the J gene lost 1 base, with 10 bases spanning the gap. In nucleotides, the CDR3 is TGTGCCAGCAGCCGGGACTTTGGCACAGATACGCAGTATTTT. It translates to CASSRDFGTDTQYF.

The genes are TRBV4-3 and TRBJ2-7, with 11 bases that match TRBD1. Trimming cost V 2 bases and J 5 bases; bases outside gene matches: 2. Germline CDR1 is LGHNA and CDR2 is YSLEER. CDR3 length: 14 amino acids. CDR3 sequence (DNA): TGCGCCAGCAGCCAAAGGGACAGGGGGGACGAGCAGTACTTC. It yields the protein CASSQRDRGDEQYF.